This section outlines one T cell receptor (beta chain) sequence together with its context. These data are taken from a study of early T cells in non-severe SARS-CoV-2 infection. Researchers tagged individual cDNA molecules with unique molecular identifiers. Each CDR3 protein gets one entry after TCRdb re-called the 5' RACE reads with MiXCR. The repertoire holds some 96,000 distinct CDR3 sequences, with 15% as singletons. V lost 5 bases and J lost 7, with 23 bases in between. This CDR3 region has 15 residues. Germline V CDR1 and CDR2: SQVTM, ANQGSEA. The TCR was taken from an adult who was a healthcare worker with PCR-confirmed SARS-CoV-2 infection or an uninfected control (not recorded which). This rearrangement joins TRBV29-1 to TRBJ1-1, with D possibly being TRBD1 (6 bases). Sequenced material: whole blood. CDR3 in DNA: TGCAGCGTTATACCAGTCGGGGGCGGGTACCGTGAAGCTTTCTTT. This gives the protein CSVIPVGGGYREAFF. The complete variable domain, with remaining parts taken from reference TRBV29-1 and TRBJ1-1, reads SAVISQKPSRDICQRGTSLTIQCQVDSQVTMMFWYRQQPGQSLTLIATANQGSEATYESGFVIDKFPISRPNLTFSTLTVSNMSPEDSSIYLCSVIPVGGGYREAFFGQGTRLTVV.